This record covers a single T cell receptor (beta chain). The antigen is not known. This sample stems from a study of monozygotic twins with inflammatory bowel disease. Overall study results and limits: Versus healthy twins, IBD patients showed fewer clonotypes shared with others, especially with disease activity.

TCRdb reprocessed the 5' RACE reads, keeping one entry per CDR3 protein, no DNA. The table for this sample gives roughly 100,000 distinct CDR3 sequences. There are 13 residues in the CDR3. CDR1 and CDR2 from the germline V gene are MGHDK and SYGVNS. The source of this sequence is a human donor with ulcerative colitis or Crohn's disease, or a healthy co-twin of an affected twin (not recorded which). The rearrangement joins TRBV25-1 to TRBJ2-4; TCRdb gives TRBD1 as the D gene, but with no DNA this cannot be confirmed. Sequencing was done on a sample of blood. CDR3 region: CASSPAKIPIQYF.